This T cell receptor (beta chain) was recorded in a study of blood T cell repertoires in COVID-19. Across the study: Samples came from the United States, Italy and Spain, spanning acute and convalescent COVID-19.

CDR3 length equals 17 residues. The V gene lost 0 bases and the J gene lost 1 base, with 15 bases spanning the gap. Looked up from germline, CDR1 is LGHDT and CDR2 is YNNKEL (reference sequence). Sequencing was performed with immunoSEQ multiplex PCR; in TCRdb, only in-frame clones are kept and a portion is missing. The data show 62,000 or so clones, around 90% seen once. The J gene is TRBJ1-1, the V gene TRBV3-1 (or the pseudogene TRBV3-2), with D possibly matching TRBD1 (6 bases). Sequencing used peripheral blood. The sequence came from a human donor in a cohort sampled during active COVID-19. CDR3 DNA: TGTGCCAGCAGCCAAGATCTTCTTGGGGGCGCGAACACTGAAGCTTTCTTT. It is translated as CASSQDLLGGANTEAFF.